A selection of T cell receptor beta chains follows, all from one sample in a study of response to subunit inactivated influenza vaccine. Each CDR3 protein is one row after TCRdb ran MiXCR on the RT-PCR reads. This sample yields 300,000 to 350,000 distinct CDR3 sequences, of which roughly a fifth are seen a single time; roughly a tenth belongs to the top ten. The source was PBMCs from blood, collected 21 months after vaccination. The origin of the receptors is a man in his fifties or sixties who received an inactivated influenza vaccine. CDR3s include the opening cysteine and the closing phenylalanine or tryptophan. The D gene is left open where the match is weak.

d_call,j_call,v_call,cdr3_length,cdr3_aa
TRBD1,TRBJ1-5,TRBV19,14,CASSVTGGRQPQHF
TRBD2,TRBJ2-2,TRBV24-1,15,CATSERDGRTGELFF
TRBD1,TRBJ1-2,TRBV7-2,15,CASSLLGGADYGYTF
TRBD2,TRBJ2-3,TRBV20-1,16,CSARGTSGQLRDTQYF
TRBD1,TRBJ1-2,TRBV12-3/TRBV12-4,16,CASSLRDRGLHYGYTF
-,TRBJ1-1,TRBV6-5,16,CASSYSNRPRNTEAFF
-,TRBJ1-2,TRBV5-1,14,CASSLERNNYGYTF
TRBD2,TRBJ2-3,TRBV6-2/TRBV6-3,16,CASSPSLAGGTDTQYF
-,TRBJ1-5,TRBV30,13,CAWNRDSNQPQHF
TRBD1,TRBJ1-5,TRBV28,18,CASSRPIQGGIWNQPQHF
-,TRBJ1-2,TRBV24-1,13,CATSDPTEDGYTF
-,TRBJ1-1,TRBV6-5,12,CATNPLNTEAFF
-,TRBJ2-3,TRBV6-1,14,CASRSGPITDTQYF
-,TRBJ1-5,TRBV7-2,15,CASSLLSRVDQPQHF
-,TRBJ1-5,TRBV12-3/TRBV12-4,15,CASSLALGAGQPQHF
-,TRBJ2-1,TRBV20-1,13,CSASLGRYNEQFF
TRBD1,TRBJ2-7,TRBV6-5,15,CASSFPGQGHYEQYF
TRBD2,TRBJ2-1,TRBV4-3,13,CASSSTSVNEQFF
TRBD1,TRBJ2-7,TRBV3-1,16,CASSQAGQGLSYEQYF
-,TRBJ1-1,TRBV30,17,CAWREPLRRGRDTEAFF
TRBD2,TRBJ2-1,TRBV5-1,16,CASSILAGALYNEQFF
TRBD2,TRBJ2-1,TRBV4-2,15,CASRQRLAPYNEQFF
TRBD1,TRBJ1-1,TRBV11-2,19,CASSSPRDRSDPWGTEAFF
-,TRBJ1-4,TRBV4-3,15,CASSQLTSANEKLFF
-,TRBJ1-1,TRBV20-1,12,CSARRVTTEAFF
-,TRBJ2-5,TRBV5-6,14,CASSLSVGPGTQYF
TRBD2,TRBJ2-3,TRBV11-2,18,CASSLVVTSGRLTDTQYF
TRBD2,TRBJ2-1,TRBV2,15,CASMGTSGTPREQFF
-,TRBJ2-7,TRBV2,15,CASVLMVQGNYEQYF
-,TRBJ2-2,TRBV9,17,CASSGVSGALKAGELFF
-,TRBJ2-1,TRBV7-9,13,CASSAHSTYEQFF
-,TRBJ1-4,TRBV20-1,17,CSARSGGGVGSNEKLFF
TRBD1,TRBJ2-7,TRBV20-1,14,CSAYGLDRGYEQYF
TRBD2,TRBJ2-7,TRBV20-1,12,CSPRLAGYEQYF
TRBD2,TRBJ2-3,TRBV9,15,CASSGTSGRGDTQYF
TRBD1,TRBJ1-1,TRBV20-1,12,CSRGQGFTEAFF
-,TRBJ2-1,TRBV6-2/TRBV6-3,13,CARPTRRDNEQFF
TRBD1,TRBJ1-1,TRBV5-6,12,CASSFGTVEAFF
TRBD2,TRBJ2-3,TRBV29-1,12,CSVTGGPDTQYF
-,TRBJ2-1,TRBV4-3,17,CASSHETTGSSSDEQFF
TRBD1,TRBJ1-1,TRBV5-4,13,CASSHLDRAEAFF
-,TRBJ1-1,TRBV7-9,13,CASSEAVNTEAFF
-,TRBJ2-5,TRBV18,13,CASSPTPAETQYF
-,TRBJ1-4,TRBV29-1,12,CSTGHPDEKLFF
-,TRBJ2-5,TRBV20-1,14,CSARPLDREETQYF
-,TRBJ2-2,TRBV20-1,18,CSAQPISGLRTATGELFF
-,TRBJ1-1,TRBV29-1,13,CSVEYGIGTEAFF
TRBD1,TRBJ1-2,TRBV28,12,CASRRDSYGYTF